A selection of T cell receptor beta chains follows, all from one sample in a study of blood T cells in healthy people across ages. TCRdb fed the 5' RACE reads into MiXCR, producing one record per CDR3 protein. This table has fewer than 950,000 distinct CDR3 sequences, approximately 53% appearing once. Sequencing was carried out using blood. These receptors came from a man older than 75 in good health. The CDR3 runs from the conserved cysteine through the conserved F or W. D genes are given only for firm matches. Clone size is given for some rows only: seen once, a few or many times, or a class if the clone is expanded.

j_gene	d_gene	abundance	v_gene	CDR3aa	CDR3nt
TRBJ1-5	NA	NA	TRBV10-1	CASSGAGTFSNQPQHF	TGCGCCAGCAGTGGCGCGGGGACTTTTAGCAATCAGCCCCAGCATTTT
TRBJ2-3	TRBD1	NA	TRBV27	CASRYSLRTGSTDTQYF	TGTGCCAGCAGGTACTCCCTAAGGACAGGGTCGACAGATACGCAGTATTTT
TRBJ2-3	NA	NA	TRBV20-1	CSARVAVGSGRRRYAYF	NA
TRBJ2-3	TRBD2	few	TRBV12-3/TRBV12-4	CASRREEALRHRYAYF	TGTGCCAGCAGGCGGGAGGAGGCGTTGCGGCACAGATACGCGTATTTT
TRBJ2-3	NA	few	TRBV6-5	CASSPDYPNRYAYF	TGTGCCAGCAGTCCGGACTATCCCAACAGATACGCGTATTTT
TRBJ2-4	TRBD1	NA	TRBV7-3	CASSETDRGNIQYF	TGTGCCAGCAGCGAAACCGACAGGGGGAACATTCAGTACTTC
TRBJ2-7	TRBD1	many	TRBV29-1	CSVTTGQVADEQYF	TGCAGCGTCACAACCGGACAGGTGGCCGACGAGCAGTACTTC
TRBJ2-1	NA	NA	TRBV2	CASSDQGTKYNEQFF	TGTGCCAGCAGTGATCAAGGGACCAAATACAATGAGCAGTTCTTC
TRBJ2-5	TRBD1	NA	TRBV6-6	CASLDRGQETQYF	TGTGCCAGTCTAGACAGGGGGCAAGAGACCCAGTACTTC
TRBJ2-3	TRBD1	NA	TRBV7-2	CASSLEPPGQGTDTQYF	TGTGCCAGCAGCCTAGAGCCACCGGGACAGGGGACAGATACGCAGTATTTT
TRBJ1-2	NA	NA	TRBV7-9	CASSLGTDVTGYTF	TGTGCCAGCAGCTTAGGGACCGACGTAACGGGCTACACCTTC
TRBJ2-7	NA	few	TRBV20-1	CSARPPDGYEQYF	TGCAGTGCTAGACCCCCCGACGGATACGAGCAGTACTTC
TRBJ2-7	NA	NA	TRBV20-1	CSAPDPTSASEQYF	TGCAGTGCGCCCGACCCCACTTCTGCGAGTGAGCAGTACTTC
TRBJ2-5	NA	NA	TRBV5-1	CASMRAPGEEETQYF	TGCGCCAGCATGAGAGCCCCCGGGGAAGAAGAGACCCAGTACTTC
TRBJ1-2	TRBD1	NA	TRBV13	CASSPQGGTAGYTF	TGTGCCAGCAGCCCGCAGGGGGGGACGGCTGGCTACACCTTC
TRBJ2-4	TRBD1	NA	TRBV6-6	CASSFPGQQAKNIQYF	TGTGCCAGCAGTTTCCCGGGACAGCAAGCCAAAAACATTCAGTACTTC
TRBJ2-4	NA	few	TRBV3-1	CASSPEISKNIQYF	TGTGCCAGCAGCCCGGAGATTAGCAAAAACATTCAGTACTTC
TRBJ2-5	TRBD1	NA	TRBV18	CASSPSGQGVGETQYF	TGTGCCAGCTCACCATCGGGACAGGGTGTGGGAGAGACCCAGTACTTC
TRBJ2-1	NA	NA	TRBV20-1	CSATPGKLSRNEQFF	TGCAGTGCTACCCCTGGGAAGCTGTCGAGGAATGAGCAGTTCTTC
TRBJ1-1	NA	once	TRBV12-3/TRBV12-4	CASSLMSTEAFF	TGTGCCAGCAGTTTAATGAGCACTGAAGCTTTCTTT
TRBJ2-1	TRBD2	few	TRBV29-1	CSVGGPGAGVLNEQFF	TGCAGCGTTGGCGGGCCCGGGGCGGGAGTCCTCAATGAGCAGTTCTTC
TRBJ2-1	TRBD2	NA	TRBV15	CATSRGGIAGDGSEQFF	TGTGCCACCAGCAGAGGAGGAATAGCGGGAGATGGCAGTGAGCAGTTCTTC
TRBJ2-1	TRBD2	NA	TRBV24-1	CATSDNGLAGVLSYNEQFF	TGTGCCACCAGTGACAACGGACTAGCGGGAGTCCTCTCCTACAATGAGCAGTTCTTC
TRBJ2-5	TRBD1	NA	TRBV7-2	CASNRGRGDQETQYF	TGTGCCAGCAACAGGGGACGGGGAGACCAAGAGACCCAGTACTTC
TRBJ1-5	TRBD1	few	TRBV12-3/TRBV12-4	CASSATGGADQPQHF	TGTGCCAGCAGTGCTACAGGGGGCGCCGATCAGCCCCAGCATTTT
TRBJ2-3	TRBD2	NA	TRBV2	CASSEDMGTSGTDTQYF	TGTGCCAGCAGTGAAGACATGGGGACTAGCGGCACAGATACGCAGTATTTT
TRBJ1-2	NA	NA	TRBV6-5	CASSRSAVMGYGYTF	TGTGCCAGCAGTAGGTCGGCGGTGATGGGCTATGGCTACACCTTC
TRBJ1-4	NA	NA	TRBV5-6	CASSLKRGTNEKLFF	TGTGCCAGCAGCTTGAAGCGGGGAACTAATGAAAAACTGTTTTTT